This T cell receptor (beta chain) was found in a study of cytomegalovirus exposure and HLA in healthy donors. Study at large: The 95 to 150 validation repertoires, a later analysis reported, used the same platform as the approximately 650 first-cohort repertoires. Study observations and caveats: The authors enumerated 180 or so TCR beta chains as linked to cytomegalovirus. The tendency of first-cohort TCR clusters to co-occur in the roughly 120 validation repertoires was identified by a subsequent analysis. Most TCR sequences proved rare, with some public TCRs found in many donors.

With regard to this clone: Its cognate antigen is unknown.

The CDR3 sequence is 17 residues long. The germline CDR1 and CDR2 sequences are SGHRS and YFSETQ. Between the trimmed V and J ends, which lost 7 bases and 1 base, there was a span of 21 bases. The data were produced by immunoSEQ multiplex PCR, yet TCRdb's version contains in-frame clones alone and is incomplete. This sample yields about 160,000 clones, of which nearly 90% are seen a single time; 4% to 4.5% belongs to the top ten. The receptor's source is a man between 18 and 35 years old in good health and CMV-seropositive. Sequencing input: PBMCs. This chain joins TRBV5-1 and TRBJ2-1; D remains ambiguous. The CDR3: CASQPFAQLDSYNEQFF. In DNA, the CDR3 is TGCGCCAGCCAACCCTTTGCACAGCTTGATTCCTACAATGAGCAGTTCTTC.